The source of this T cell receptor (beta chain) is a study of cytomegalovirus exposure and HLA in healthy donors. The CDR3 is 18 amino acids. The germline V gene has CDR1 SGHNT and CDR2 YYREEE (reference sequence). Between the trimmed V and J ends, which lost 1 base and 3 bases, there was a span of 23 bases. Primers for the PCR totalled 60 Vbeta and 13 Jbeta. Method: immunoSEQ multiplex PCR; TCRdb's copy keeps in-frame clones and lacks some. Of approximately 70,000 clones in the sample, more than 70% were seen once. Sequenced material: PBMCs. This clonotype was sampled from a woman aged 40 to 50 in good health and CMV-seropositive. The rearrangement links TRBV5-4 to TRBJ2-7, with D maybe TRBD1 (6 bases). CDR3 nucleotide sequence: TGTGCCAGCAGCTTGATGTGGACCCAGGGAAAGGGGGACTACGAGCAGTACTTC. It specifies CASSLMWTQGKGDYEQYF.